Presented here are 17 T cell receptor beta chains from one specimen sequenced in a study of cytomegalovirus exposure and HLA in healthy donors. The PCR ran on 60 Vbeta and 13 Jbeta primers. Produced via immunoSEQ multiplex PCR; TCRdb's table is partial and in-frame only. In the table there are 150,000 or so clones, more than 70% of which are singletons. Sequenced input: PBMCs. The receptor set was obtained from a man younger than 35 in good health and CMV-seropositive.

This chain joins TRBV5-1 and TRBJ1-1; D is undetermined. The germline V gene has CDR1 SGHRS and CDR2 YFSETQ. The CDR3 extends over 16 amino acids. V was pared by 0 bases and J by 4 bases, with 16 bases between. Here the CDR3 reads CASSLVLGGSSTEAFF. Written as DNA, the CDR3 is TGCGCCAGCAGCTTGGTTTTAGGAGGGTCGAGCACTGAAGCTTTCTTT. Filled out from reference TRBV5-1 and TRBJ1-1, the complete variable domain reads KAGVTQTPRYLIKTRGQQVTLSCSPISGHRSVSWYQQTPGQGLQFLFEYFSETQRNKGNFPGRFSGRQFSNSRSEMNVSTLELGDSALYLCASSLVLGGSSTEAFFGQGTRLTVV.

The J gene is TRBJ2-2, the V gene TRBV2, with TRBD1 matching 9 bases. The CDR3 runs to 15 residues. Trimming cost V 7 bases and J 4 bases; bases outside gene matches: 7. The germline CDR1 and CDR2 sequences are SNHLY and FYNNEI. CDR3 sequence reads: CASNPGQGFTGELFF. In nucleotides, the CDR3 is TGTGCCAGCAATCCGGGACAGGGTTTCACCGGGGAGCTGTTTTTT.

The chain uses TRBV30 and TRBJ1-5, with D maybe TRBD1 (6 bases). The CDR3 contains 13 residues. Trimming left V 1 base short and J 7 bases short, with 11 bases between. Looked up from germline, CDR1 is GTSNPN and CDR2 is SVGIG (reference sequence). CDR3 sequence reads: CAWSAGEAQPQHF. The DNA for the CDR3 is TGTGCCTGGAGTGCAGGGGAAGCCCAGCCCCAGCATTTT.

The CDR3 loop reads CSAQGQVEQYF. CDR3 bases: TGCAGTGCTCAAGGACAGGTTGAGCAGTACTTC. J is TRBJ2-7 and V is TRBV20-1; 7 bases are a match to TRBD1. Looked up from germline, CDR1 is DFQATT and CDR2 is SNEGSKA (reference sequence). The J segment lost 7 bases and the V segment lost 5 bases, leaving 5 bases of the junction unmatched. The CDR3 is made up of 11 amino acids.

The rearrangement links TRBV6-1 to TRBJ2-7; perhaps TRBD2 as D (5 bases). CDR3 length equals 12 residues. Germline lookup yields CDR1 MNHNS and CDR2 SASEGT. Trimming left V 4 bases short and J 5 bases short, with 9 bases between. CDR3 region: CASSATRDEQYF. In DNA form, the CDR3 reads TGTGCCAGCAGTGCAACTAGAGACGAGCAGTACTTC.

The gene calls are TRBV5-1 and TRBJ2-7, with D possibly being TRBD1 (5 bases). Germline loops: CDR1 SGHRS, CDR2 YFSETQ. The CDR3 loop spans 14 amino acids. V was cut by 5 bases and J by 2 bases, with 14 bases left in between. The CDR3 nucleotides are TGCGCCAGCAGGATAACCAGGGTTGCCTACGAGCAGTACTTC. This codes for CASRITRVAYEQYF.

The chain links TRBV5-1 to TRBJ2-1; 7 bases align to TRBD2. Germline trimming cut 4 bases from V and 6 bases from J; bases unmatched to any gene: 16. The CDR3 consists of 17 residues. Germline loops: CDR1 SGHRS, CDR2 YFSETQ. Here the CDR3 reads CASSVWVGGGTGNEQFF. CDR3 nucleotides: TGCGCCAGCAGCGTCTGGGTGGGCGGGGGTACGGGCAATGAGCAGTTCTTC.

The chain recombines TRBV7-6 with TRBJ1-2, with D perhaps matching TRBD1 (6 bases). Trimming cost V 3 bases and J 2 bases, with 16 bases left between them. This CDR3 has 16 residues. The germline V gene encodes CDR1 SGHVS and CDR2 FNYEAQ. The CDR3 region has the DNA TGTGCCAGCAGCTTGAGGACAGCGAACTCCAACTATGGCTACACCTTC. The encoded protein is CASSLRTANSNYGYTF.

The chain couples TRBV15 to TRBJ1-1; D gene unclear. Looked up from germline, CDR1 is LNHNV and CDR2 is YYDKDF (reference sequence). The CDR3 is 12 residues long. Trimming removed 2 bases from V and 1 base from J, with 2 bases in between. The chain's CDR3 is CATSRQNTEAFF. CDR3 nucleotide sequence: TGTGCCACCAGCAGACAGAACACTGAAGCTTTCTTT.

The rearrangement joins TRBV19 to TRBJ2-5; no reliable D call. Matching the DNA end better, TRBJ2-7 makes the J call doubtful. The CDR3 has 15 residues. Germline V gene sequence: CDR1 LNHDA, CDR2 SQIVND (reference sequence). CDR3 sequence reads: CASSIAKFSTYEQYF. The CDR3 DNA is TGTGCCAGTAGTATAGCCAAATTCTCCACCTACGAGCAGTACTTC.

This chain links TRBV2 with TRBJ2-7; tentatively, D is TRBD1 (6 bases). The CDR3 is 13 amino acids. CDR1 SNHLY and CDR2 FYNNEI come from the germline V gene. Trimming cost V 8 bases and J 5 bases, with 16 bases left between them. For the CDR3, the DNA is TGTGCCAGCCTACGGGACACCACGGACGAGCAGTACTTC. Translating it yields CASLRDTTDEQYF.

This clone was detected a few times. This sequence joins TRBV2 and TRBJ2-7; possible D gene TRBD1, 6 bases. Trimming took 6 bases from V and 0 from J, leaving 12 bases between them. Germline CDR1 and CDR2: SNHLY and FYNNEI. The CDR3 loop spans 14 amino acids. CDR3 sequence (DNA): TGTGCCAGCAGATCGGACAGCCCCTCCTACGAGCAGTACTTC. This codes for CASRSDSPSYEQYF.

This clone was observed a handful of times. The chain links TRBV7-9 to TRBJ2-3; 8 bases fit TRBD1. Germline V CDR1 and CDR2: SEHNR, FQNEAQ (reference sequence). The junction had 3 bases not matched to a gene; V was cut back by 1 base and J by 9 bases. The CDR3 is 13 residues long. The chain's CDR3 is CASSLGTGWTQYF. Written as DNA, the CDR3 is TGTGCCAGCAGCTTAGGGACAGGGTGGACGCAGTATTTT.

This clone has only one observation. The CDR3 DNA follows: TGTGCCAGCAGCTTGGCAAACAGGGGTAGCAATCAGCCCCAGCATTTT. Its translation: CASSLANRGSNQPQHF. This chain connects TRBV7-2 to TRBJ1-5; 7 positions match TRBD1. The CDR3 has 16 residues. CDR1 is SGHTA, CDR2 FQGNSA, per germline. V was pared by 3 bases and J by 0 bases, with 5 bases of the junction left unmatched.

V and J are TRBV25-1 and TRBJ2-3; D perhaps matches TRBD1 (5 bases). V was clipped by 3 bases and J by 4 bases, with 11 bases between them. CDR3 size: 14 residues. Germline CDR1 MGHDK, CDR2 SYGVNS. In nucleotides, the CDR3 is TGTGCCAGCAGTGAGTGGGGCGTCCCAGATACGCAGTATTTT. Protein: CASSEWGVPDTQYF. Variable domain in full (rest from reference TRBV25-1 and TRBJ2-3): EADIYQTPRYLVIGTGKKITLECSQTMGHDKMYWYQQDPGMELHLIHYSYGVNSTEKGDLSSESTVSRIRTEHFPLTLESARPSHTSQYLCASSEWGVPDTQYFGPGTRLTVL.

This CDR3 reads CASTGQGVKGTEAFF. The CDR3 DNA reads as TGTGCCAGCACGGGACAGGGGGTTAAGGGCACTGAAGCTTTCTTT. This chain connects TRBV7-9 to TRBJ1-1; 11 bases line up with TRBD1. The junction had 8 bases not matched to a gene; V was cut back by 7 bases and J by 4 bases. This CDR3 has 15 residues. Germline V gene sequence: CDR1 SEHNR, CDR2 FQNEAQ (reference sequence).

This clone was detected only once. The V gene is TRBV6-6, the J gene TRBJ2-1; TRBD2 matches at 11 bases. There are 16 residues in the CDR3. Germline trimming cut 4 bases from V and 5 bases from J; bases unmatched to any gene: 7. Germline lookup yields CDR1 MNHNY and CDR2 SVGAGI (reference sequence). The CDR3 DNA reads TGTGCCAGCAGTTTACGGCCGGGACTAGCGGACAATGAGCAGTTCTTC. The encoded protein is CASSLRPGLADNEQFF.